Sequencing of this T cell receptor (beta chain) was carried out in a study of T-cell reconstitution after alpha-beta-depleted transplantation in children. Trimming stripped 5 bases from V and 5 bases from J, with 15 bases between. There are 15 residues in the CDR3. Germline V lookup: CDR1 LNHDA, CDR2 SQIVND (reference sequence). Unique molecular identifiers were incorporated during preparation of the TCRbeta library. From the PCR reads, TCRdb called clonotypes with MiXCR, one entry per CDR3 protein. In the table there are about 460,000 distinct CDR3 sequences, approximately 12% of which are singletons. This clonotype has at least ten counts.

The chain recombines TRBV19 with TRBJ2-2, with D possibly called TRBD1 or TRBD2 (5 bases each). Specimen: PBMCs from the stem cell graft donor, collected from the stem cell graft. The receptor comes from a human donor who donated a stem cell graft to a child with combined immunodeficiency. The CDR3 nucleotides read TGTGCCAGTAGTCGCTCCGGGACCCTTACCGGGGAGCTGTTTTTT. Translation: CASSRSGTLTGELFF.